These 14 T cell receptor beta chains were all obtained from the same sample, sequenced in a study of somatic mutations in cytotoxic T cells in rheumatoid arthritis. Libraries were prepared by immunoSEQ multiplex PCR; TCRdb keeps only in-frame clonotypes and omits some of them. The repertoire includes about 18,000 clones, 65% to 70% of them detected once, and under 20% sits in the top ten. Sequencing input: CD8+ T cells sorted from blood. These receptors were collected from an adult with rheumatoid arthritis.

This clone has a single count. V and J are TRBV4-2 and TRBJ2-7, with 7 nucleotides matching TRBD2. The CDR3 runs 13 residues. The V gene's germline CDR1 is LGHNA and CDR2 YNFKEQ. J was trimmed by 3 bases and V by 1 base; bases with no gene match: 0. The CDR3 region is CASSQGTSYEQYF. The CDR3 nucleotides are TGTGCCAGCAGCCAAGGGACTAGCTACGAGCAGTACTTC.

This clone showed up just a few times. The chain uses TRBV4-1 and TRBJ1-1; D is possibly TRBD1 (6 bases). CDR1 is MGHRA, CDR2 YSYEKL, per germline. CDR3 length equals 16 residues. V lost 0 bases, J lost 2 bases, and 13 bases lay in between. In DNA, the CDR3 is TGCGCCAGCAGCCAAGATCTGTCAGGGGCCAACACTGAAGCTTTCTTT. Protein sequence: CASSQDLSGANTEAFF.

The V and J genes are TRBV11-2 and TRBJ2-1; TRBD2 might be the D (5 bases). With 1 base removed from V and 7 bases from J, the gap between germline ends came to 11 bases. Germline-derived CDR1 and CDR2 are SGHAT and FQNNGV. The CDR3 consists of 14 residues. In nucleotides, the CDR3 is TGTGCCAGCAGCTTAGCTTGGCGGAGGAATGAGCAGTTCTTC. Residues: CASSLAWRRNEQFF.

The genes are TRBV4-2 and TRBJ1-5; D is undetermined. Trimming stripped 2 bases from V and 4 bases from J, with 12 bases between. Germline loops: CDR1 LGHNA, CDR2 YNFKEQ. There are 15 residues in the CDR3. The CDR3 protein is CASSQTGRGNQPQHF. DNA for the CDR3: TGTGCCAGCAGCCAAACCGGTCGGGGTAATCAGCCCCAGCATTTT.

This sequence joins TRBV11-2 and TRBJ1-4; 7 bases map to TRBD1. CDR1 and CDR2 (germline): SGHAT, FQNNGV. The CDR3 contains 15 residues. V was clipped by 5 bases and J by 5 bases; unmatched bases: 8. The chain's CDR3 is CASSLLGGDNEKLFF. The CDR3 DNA sequence: TGTGCCAGCAGCCTCTTAGGGGGCGACAATGAAAAACTGTTTTTT. Based on the CDR3 plus reference TRBV11-2 and TRBJ1-4, the full variable domain is EAGVAQSPRYKIIEKRQSVAFWCNPISGHATLYWYQQILGQGPKLLIQFQNNGVVDDSQLPKDRFSAERLKGVDSTLKIQPAKLEDSAVYLCASSLLGGDNEKLFFGSGTQLSVL.

This clone is labeled medium-sized. This chain uses TRBV18 with TRBJ2-7, with unresolved D. Germline V gene data show CDR1 as KGHSH and CDR2 as LQKENI. Trimming pared 4 bases from V and 0 bases from J, leaving 10 bases between. The CDR3 has 14 residues. The CDR3: CASSLDIGSYEQYF. The DNA of the CDR3 is TGTGCCAGCTCACTAGACATTGGCTCCTACGAGCAGTACTTC.

The chain has TRBV6-5 and TRBJ1-4, with D unclear. Germline CDR1 is MNHEY and CDR2 is SVGAGI. Between the trimmed V and J ends, which lost 2 bases and 4 bases, there was a span of 5 bases. The CDR3 totals 13 residues. The CDR3 DNA is TGTGCCAGCAGTTACAGGATTAATGAAAAACTGTTTTTT. Translated: CASSYRINEKLFF.

This clone was detected a few times. CDR3 sequence (DNA): TGCAGCGTTGAAGATTTGAACGACTACACAGATACGCAGTATTTT. Translation gives CSVEDLNDYTDTQYF. V is TRBV29-1 and J is TRBJ2-3; D perhaps matches TRBD2 (5 bases). The CDR3 loop spans 15 amino acids. The germline V gene has CDR1 SQVTM and CDR2 ANQGSEA. Trimming took 0 bases from V and 2 from J, leaving 12 bases between them.

V usage is TRBV19 and J usage is TRBJ1-2, with no clear D. This CDR3 comprises 16 residues. V was clipped by 0 bases and J by 1 base, with 12 bases between them. Germline CDR1 reads LNHDA; CDR2 reads SQIVND (reference sequence). CDR3 in amino acids: CASSIDLFKVNYGYTF. CDR3 coding DNA: TGTGCCAGTAGTATAGATCTATTCAAGGTTAACTATGGCTACACCTTC.

Comment on this clone: The same CDR3 is also encoded by other DNA sequences in this sample. This chain connects TRBV27 to TRBJ1-5; TRBD1 might be the D (5 bases). Germline V gives CDR1 MNHEY, CDR2 SMNVEV (reference sequence). Between the trimmed V and J ends, which lost 2 bases and 7 bases, there was a span of 6 bases. This CDR3 has 12 residues. CDR3 residues: CASSLRGQPQHF. The CDR3 region has the DNA TGTGCCAGCAGTTTAAGGGGCCAGCCCCAGCATTTT.

The chain is built from TRBV4-3 and TRBJ2-3; D gene unclear. The germline CDR1 and CDR2 sequences are LGHNA and YSLEER. The CDR3 sequence is 18 residues long. V was shortened by 2 bases and J by 2 bases, with 20 bases between the two germline ends. CDR3 nucleotide sequence: TGCGCCAGCAGCCAACTCTCCGTAGGCTCGCGCCCCACAGATACGCAGTATTTT. Its translation: CASSQLSVGSRPTDTQYF.

In this sample, this clone is medium-sized. This CDR3 reads CASSLVSSGTYTGELFF. CDR3 nucleotides: TGTGCCAGCAGCTTGGTTTCTAGCGGGACGTACACCGGGGAGCTGTTTTTT. The chain carries TRBV7-8 and TRBJ2-2; 9 nucleotides match TRBD2. The CDR3 consists of 17 residues. Germline loops: CDR1 SGHVS, CDR2 FQNEAQ. The V gene end was trimmed by 3 bases and the J gene end by 3 bases; junction bases not matched to a gene: 8.

V gene TRBV5-1 combines with J gene TRBJ2-7; D gene ambiguous. This CDR3 region has 13 residues. V dropped 4 bases and J dropped 2 bases, with 10 bases sitting between them. Germline CDR1 is SGHRS and CDR2 is YFSETQ. The DNA of the CDR3 is TGCGCCAGCAGCCCCCCAGGACCCTACGAGCAGTACTTC. The encoded protein is CASSPPGPYEQYF.

The chain is built from TRBV6-6 and TRBJ2-3; 7 bases are shared with TRBD1. Per germline, CDR1 MNHNY and CDR2 SVGAGI (reference sequence). V gave up 6 bases and J gave up 2 bases; unmatched junction bases: 5. CDR3 length: 14 amino acids. In nucleotides, the CDR3 is TGTGCCAGCAGCCCGACAGGGCCCACAGATACGCAGTATTTT. Its translation is CASSPTGPTDTQYF.